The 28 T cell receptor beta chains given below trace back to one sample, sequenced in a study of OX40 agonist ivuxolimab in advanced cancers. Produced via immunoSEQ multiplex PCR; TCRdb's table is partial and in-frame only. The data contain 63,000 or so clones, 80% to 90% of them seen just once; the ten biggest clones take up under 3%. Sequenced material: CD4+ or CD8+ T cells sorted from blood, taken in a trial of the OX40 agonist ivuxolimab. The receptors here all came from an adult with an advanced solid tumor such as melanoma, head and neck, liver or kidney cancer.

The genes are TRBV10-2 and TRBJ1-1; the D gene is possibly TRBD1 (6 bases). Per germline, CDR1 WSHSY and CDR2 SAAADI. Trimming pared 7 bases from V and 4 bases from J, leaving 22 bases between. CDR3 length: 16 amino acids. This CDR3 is CASKERGRGWSTEAFF. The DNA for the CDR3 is TGCGCCAGCAAAGAGAGGGGGAGGGGCTGGAGCACTGAAGCTTTCTTT.

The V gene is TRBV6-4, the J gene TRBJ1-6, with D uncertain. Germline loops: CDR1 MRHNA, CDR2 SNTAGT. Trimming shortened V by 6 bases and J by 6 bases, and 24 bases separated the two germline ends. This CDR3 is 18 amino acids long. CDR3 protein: CASSYPYEREASNSPLHF. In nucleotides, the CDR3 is TGTGCCAGCAGCTACCCTTATGAAAGGGAAGCGAGTAATTCACCCCTCCACTTT.

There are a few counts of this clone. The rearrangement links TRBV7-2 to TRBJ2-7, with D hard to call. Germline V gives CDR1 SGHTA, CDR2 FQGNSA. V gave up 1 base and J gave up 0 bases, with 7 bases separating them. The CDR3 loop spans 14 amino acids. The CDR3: CASSLGQNSYEQYF. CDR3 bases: TGTGCCAGCAGCTTAGGGCAGAACTCCTACGAGCAGTACTTC.

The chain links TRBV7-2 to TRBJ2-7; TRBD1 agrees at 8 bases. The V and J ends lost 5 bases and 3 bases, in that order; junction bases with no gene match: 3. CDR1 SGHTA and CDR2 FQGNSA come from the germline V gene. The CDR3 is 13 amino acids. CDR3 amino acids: CASSRQGHYEQYF. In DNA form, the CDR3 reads TGTGCCAGCAGCCGACAGGGGCACTACGAGCAGTACTTC.

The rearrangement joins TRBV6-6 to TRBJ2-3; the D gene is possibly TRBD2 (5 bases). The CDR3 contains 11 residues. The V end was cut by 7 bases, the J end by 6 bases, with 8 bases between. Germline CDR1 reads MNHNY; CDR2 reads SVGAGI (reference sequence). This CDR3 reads CASTTGDTQYF. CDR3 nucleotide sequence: TGTGCCAGCACCACGGGGGATACGCAGTATTTT.

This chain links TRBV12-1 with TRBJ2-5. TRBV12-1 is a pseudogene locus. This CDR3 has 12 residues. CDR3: CASSFGQETQYF. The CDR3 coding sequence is TGTGCCAGCAGCTTTGGCCAAGAGACCCAGTACTTC.

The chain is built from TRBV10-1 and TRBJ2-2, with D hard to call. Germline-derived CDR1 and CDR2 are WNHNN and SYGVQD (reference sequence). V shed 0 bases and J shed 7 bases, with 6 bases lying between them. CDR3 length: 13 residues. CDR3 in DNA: TGCGCCAGCAGTGAGTCGGGGATCGGGGAGCTGTTTTTT. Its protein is CASSESGIGELFF.

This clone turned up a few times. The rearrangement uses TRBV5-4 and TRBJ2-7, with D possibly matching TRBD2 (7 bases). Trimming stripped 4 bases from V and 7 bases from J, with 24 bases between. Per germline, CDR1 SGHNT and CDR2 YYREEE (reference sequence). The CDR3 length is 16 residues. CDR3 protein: CASSPGAGAPLREQYF. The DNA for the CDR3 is TGTGCCAGCAGCCCAGGTGCGGGGGCCCCCCTTCGTGAGCAGTACTTC.

Written as DNA, the CDR3 is TGTGCCAGCTCACCAAGAGCGGGAGGGGCCTACGAGCAGTACTTC. It codes for CASSPRAGGAYEQYF. This rearrangement joins TRBV18 to TRBJ2-7; 10 nucleotides agree with TRBD2. The CDR3 runs to 15 residues. Germline lookup yields CDR1 KGHSH and CDR2 LQKENI. V shed 2 bases and J 2 bases; nucleotides not matched to a gene: 3.

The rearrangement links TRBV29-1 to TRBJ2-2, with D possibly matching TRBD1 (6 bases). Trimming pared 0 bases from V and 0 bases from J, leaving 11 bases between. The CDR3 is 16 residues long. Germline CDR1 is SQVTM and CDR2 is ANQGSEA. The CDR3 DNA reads TGCAGCGTTGAAGATAAGGGGGAAACGAACACCGGGGAGCTGTTTTTT. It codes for CSVEDKGETNTGELFF.

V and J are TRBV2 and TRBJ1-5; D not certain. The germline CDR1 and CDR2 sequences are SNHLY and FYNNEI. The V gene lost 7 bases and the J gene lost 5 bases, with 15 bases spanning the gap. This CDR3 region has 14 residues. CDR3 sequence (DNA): TGTGCCAGCACGTACACAGTTCTGGATCAGCCCCAGCATTTT. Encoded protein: CASTYTVLDQPQHF.

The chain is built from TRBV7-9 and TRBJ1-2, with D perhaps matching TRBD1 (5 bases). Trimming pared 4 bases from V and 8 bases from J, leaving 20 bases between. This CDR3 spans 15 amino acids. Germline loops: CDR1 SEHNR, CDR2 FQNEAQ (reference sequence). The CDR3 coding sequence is TGTGCCAGCAGCTCCACCCTGGGTCAGGAGGGGGGCTACACCTTC. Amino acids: CASSSTLGQEGGYTF.

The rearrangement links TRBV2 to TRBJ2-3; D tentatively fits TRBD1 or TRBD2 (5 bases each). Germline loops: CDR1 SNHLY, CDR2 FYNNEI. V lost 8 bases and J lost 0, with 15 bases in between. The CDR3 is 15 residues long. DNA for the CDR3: TGTGCCAGCGGGGTGGGGGTCGTAAGCACAGATACGCAGTATTTT. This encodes CASGVGVVSTDTQYF. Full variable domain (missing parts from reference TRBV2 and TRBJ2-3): EPEVTQTPSHQVTQMGQEVILRCVPISNHLYFYWYRQILGQKVEFLVSFYNNEISEKSEIFDDQFSVERPDGSNFTLKIRSTKLEDSAMYFCASGVGVVSTDTQYFGPGTRLTVL.

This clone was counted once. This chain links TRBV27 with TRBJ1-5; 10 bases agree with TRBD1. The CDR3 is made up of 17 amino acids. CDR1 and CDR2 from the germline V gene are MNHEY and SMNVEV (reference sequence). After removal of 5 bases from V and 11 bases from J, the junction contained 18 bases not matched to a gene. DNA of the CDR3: TGTGCCAGCAGTAGGGCCCGGGACAGGGGCCAGGAGGGAACCCAGCATTTT. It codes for CASSRARDRGQEGTQHF.

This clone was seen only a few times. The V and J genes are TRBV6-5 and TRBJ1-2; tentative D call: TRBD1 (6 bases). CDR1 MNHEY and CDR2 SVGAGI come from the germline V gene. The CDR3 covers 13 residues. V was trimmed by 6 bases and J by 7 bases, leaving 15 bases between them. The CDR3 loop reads CASSRTGRIGYTF. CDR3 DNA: TGTGCCAGCAGCCGTACAGGGAGGATTGGCTACACCTTC.

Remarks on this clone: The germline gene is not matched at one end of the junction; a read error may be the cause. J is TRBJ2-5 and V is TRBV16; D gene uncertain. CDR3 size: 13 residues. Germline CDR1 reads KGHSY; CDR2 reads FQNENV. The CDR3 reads CASSKSGQETQYF. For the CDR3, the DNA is TGTGCCAGCAGCAAATCCGGACAAGAGACCCAGTACTTC.

CDR3 nucleotides: TGTGCCAGCAGCTTGCGGCTAGCGGGAGATACGCAGTATTTT. It translates to CASSLRLAGDTQYF. The chain combines TRBV5-5 with TRBJ2-3; 8 nucleotides line up with TRBD2. V lost 1 base and J lost 5; bases outside the gene matches: 3. Germline lookup yields CDR1 SGHKS and CDR2 YYEKEE (reference sequence). The CDR3 consists of 14 residues.

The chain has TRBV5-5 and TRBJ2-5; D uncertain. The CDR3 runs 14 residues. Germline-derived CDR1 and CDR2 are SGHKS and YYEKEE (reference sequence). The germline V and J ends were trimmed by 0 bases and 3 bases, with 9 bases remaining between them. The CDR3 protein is CASSLEDGEETQYF. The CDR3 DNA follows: TGTGCCAGCAGCTTGGAAGACGGTGAAGAGACCCAGTACTTC. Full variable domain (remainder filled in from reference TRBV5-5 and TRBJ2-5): DAGVTQSPTHLIKTRGQQVTLRCSPISGHKSVSWYQQVLGQGPQFIFQYYEKEERGRGNFPDRFSARQFPNYSSELNVNALLLGDSALYLCASSLEDGEETQYFGPGTRLLVL.

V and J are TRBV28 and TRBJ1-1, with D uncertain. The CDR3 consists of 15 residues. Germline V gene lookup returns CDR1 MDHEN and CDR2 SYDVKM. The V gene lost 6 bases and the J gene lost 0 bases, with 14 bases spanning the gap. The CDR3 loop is CASSNRSPVNTEAFF. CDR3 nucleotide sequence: TGTGCCAGCAGCAATCGGAGTCCGGTGAACACTGAAGCTTTCTTT.

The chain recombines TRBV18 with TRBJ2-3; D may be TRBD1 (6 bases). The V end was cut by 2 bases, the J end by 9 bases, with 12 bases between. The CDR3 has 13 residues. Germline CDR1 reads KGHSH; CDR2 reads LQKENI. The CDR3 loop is CASSPGGQPTQYF. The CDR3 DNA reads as TGTGCCAGCTCACCAGGGGGACAACCCACGCAGTATTTT.

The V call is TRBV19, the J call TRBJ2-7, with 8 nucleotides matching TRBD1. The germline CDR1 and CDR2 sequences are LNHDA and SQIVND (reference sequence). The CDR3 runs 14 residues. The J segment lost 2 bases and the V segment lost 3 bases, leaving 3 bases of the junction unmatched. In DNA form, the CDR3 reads TGTGCCAGTAGTATGGGACAGGATGCCTACGAGCAGTACTTC. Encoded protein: CASSMGQDAYEQYF.

The chain's CDR3 is CASSSPRGSTYEQYF. The DNA for the CDR3 is TGTGCCAGCAGCTCCCCTCGCGGGAGCACCTACGAGCAGTACTTC. The V gene is TRBV5-4, the J gene TRBJ2-7, with 7 positions matching TRBD2. The CDR3 covers 15 residues. With V trimmed by 3 bases and J by 2 bases, 8 bases remained unmatched. The germline CDR1 and CDR2 sequences are SGHNT and YYREEE (reference sequence). The variable domain in full, with the rest retrieved from reference TRBV5-4 and TRBJ2-7, is ETGVTQSPTHLIKTRGQQVTLRCSSQSGHNTVSWYQQALGQGPQFIFQYYREEENGRGNFPPRFSGLQFPNYSSELNVNALELDDSALYLCASSSPRGSTYEQYFGPGTRLTVT.

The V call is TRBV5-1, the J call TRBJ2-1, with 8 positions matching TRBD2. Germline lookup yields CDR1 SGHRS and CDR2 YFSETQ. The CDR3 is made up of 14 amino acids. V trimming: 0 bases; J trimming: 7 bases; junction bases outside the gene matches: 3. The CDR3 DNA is TGCGCCAGCAGCTTGGCGGGAGGGAGGAATGAGCAGTTCTTC. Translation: CASSLAGGRNEQFF.

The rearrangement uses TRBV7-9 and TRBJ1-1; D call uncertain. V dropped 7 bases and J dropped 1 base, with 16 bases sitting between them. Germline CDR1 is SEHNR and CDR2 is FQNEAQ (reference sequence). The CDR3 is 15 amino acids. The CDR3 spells CASTSSLIGNTEAFF. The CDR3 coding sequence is TGTGCCAGCACTTCTAGCCTTATAGGGAACACTGAAGCTTTCTTT.

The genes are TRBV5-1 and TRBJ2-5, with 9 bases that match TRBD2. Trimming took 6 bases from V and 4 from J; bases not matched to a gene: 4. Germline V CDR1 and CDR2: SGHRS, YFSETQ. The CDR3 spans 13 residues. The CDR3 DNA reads TGCGCCAGCATAGCGGGAGTACGAGAGACCCAGTACTTC. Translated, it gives CASIAGVRETQYF.

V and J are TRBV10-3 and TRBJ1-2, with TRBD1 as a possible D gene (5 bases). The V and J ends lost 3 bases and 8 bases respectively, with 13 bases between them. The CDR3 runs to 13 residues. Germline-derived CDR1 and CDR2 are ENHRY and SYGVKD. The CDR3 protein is CAISDWGRYGYTF. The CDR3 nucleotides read TGTGCCATCAGTGATTGGGGGAGATACGGCTACACCTTC.

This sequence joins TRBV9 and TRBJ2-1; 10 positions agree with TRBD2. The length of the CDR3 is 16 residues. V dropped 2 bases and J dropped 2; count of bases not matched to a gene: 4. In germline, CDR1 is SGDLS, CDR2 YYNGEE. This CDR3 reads CASSVSGGIPYNEQFF. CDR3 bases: TGTGCCAGCAGCGTTAGCGGGGGGATCCCCTACAATGAGCAGTTCTTC.

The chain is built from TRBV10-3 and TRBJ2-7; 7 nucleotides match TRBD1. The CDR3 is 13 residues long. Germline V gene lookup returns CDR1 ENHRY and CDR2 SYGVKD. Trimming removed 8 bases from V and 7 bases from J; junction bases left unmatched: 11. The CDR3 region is CAIRDRAKREQYF. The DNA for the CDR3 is TGTGCCATCCGAGACAGGGCAAAGCGGGAGCAGTACTTC.